The rows below give T cell receptor beta chains drawn from one sample of a study of a mutant IDH1 vaccine in newly diagnosed glioma. Profiling relied on immunoSEQ multiplex PCR, and the TCRdb table lists in-frame clones only, not all of them. The sample shows over 30,000 clones, roughly 54% of them seen only once. For these TCRs, the target antigens are not known. The sequencing here drew on PBMCs, taken from a glioma patient whose treatment included an IDH1 peptide vaccine. The receptors here all came from a woman aged 18-35 years with glioma. The conserved cysteine and the conserved F or W are not part of the CDR3 here. The order of the fields is D gene, V gene, clone size, J gene, CDR3 protein. A D gene is named only where the DNA matches it firmly. Not every row has a clone size; where given, it reads once, few, many or a size class.

-,TRBV11-3,-,TRBJ2-2,ASSFGRTGELF
TRBD1,TRBV4-2,medium-sized,TRBJ1-2,ASSASGTGYAGYT
TRBD1,TRBV30,few,TRBJ1-4,AWDRGDEKLF
-,TRBV6-6,-,TRBJ1-1,ASSYSTGAEAF
TRBD2,TRBV7-8,-,TRBJ2-3,ASSFLAGGRGDTQY
TRBD1,TRBV29-1,-,TRBJ2-6,SVEEPGTGSSGANVLT
-,TRBV7-6,-,TRBJ2-5,ASSETGLETQY
-,TRBV10-3,-,TRBJ2-3,AISGLARDTQY
TRBD1,TRBV11-3,-,TRBJ1-2,ASSLSTGGVYGYT
-,TRBV4-3,once,TRBJ2-7,ASSQDRHRPPLGQY
-,TRBV10-3,-,TRBJ2-6,AISVDPIPSGANVLT
TRBD2,TRBV19,few,TRBJ2-3,ASSNPGTSRADTQY
-,TRBV6-1,-,TRBJ1-5,ATKIQGSNQPQH
-,TRBV9,few,TRBJ2-7,ASSVDSGHSYEQY
TRBD1,TRBV5-4,few,TRBJ2-7,ASSLGGGRQGASKYEQY
TRBD1,TRBV18,few,TRBJ2-7,ASSSTGAYEQY
-,TRBV5-5,-,TRBJ1-4,ASSFGGAEKLF